This paragraph reports one TCR beta chain. Its antigen remains unidentified. The record originates from a study of T cells in localized non-small cell lung cancer. Points from the study as a whole: Density of T cells in blood, when higher, went with longer overall survival. Adjacent lung held a median around 56 of the top 100 tumor clones. Heterogeneity cannot be ruled out, as sequencing used one tumor region only.

Libraries were prepared by immunoSEQ multiplex PCR; TCRdb keeps only in-frame clonotypes and omits some of them. The sample has 45,000 to 65,000 clones, 80% seen once. The germline V and J ends were trimmed by 7 bases and 0 bases, with 13 bases remaining between them. This CDR3 has 14 amino acids. The germline V gene encodes CDR1 SQVTM and CDR2 ANQGSEA. Source: PBMCs, taken before any cancer treatment. The TCR sequence derives from a woman aged 35-70 years with stage II lung adenocarcinoma. The chain combines TRBV29-1 with TRBJ2-1, with D unclear. The CDR3 DNA reads as TGCAGCGCCTCTGTGTCAAGCTCCTACAATGAGCAGTTCTTC. The encoded protein is CSASVSSSYNEQFF.